This T cell receptor beta chain was documented in a study of blood T cell repertoires in COVID-19. Profiling relied on immunoSEQ multiplex PCR, and the TCRdb table lists in-frame clones only, not all of them. The table records a few hundred thousand clones, about 86% of them present only once. Germline V lookup: CDR1 LGHNA, CDR2 YSLEER. The CDR3 is 13 residues long. V lost 2 bases to trimming and J lost 3 bases, with 7 bases between them. The rearrangement joins TRBV4-3 to TRBJ1-1; a possible D gene is TRBD1 (6 bases). Sequenced sample: PBMCs or T cells enriched from blood (not recorded which). The sequence was collected from a man aged 50 or older who had recovered from COVID-19. The CDR3 nucleotides are TGCGCCAGCAGCCAAAACAGGGACACTGAAGCTTTCTTT. The encoded protein is CASSQNRDTEAFF.